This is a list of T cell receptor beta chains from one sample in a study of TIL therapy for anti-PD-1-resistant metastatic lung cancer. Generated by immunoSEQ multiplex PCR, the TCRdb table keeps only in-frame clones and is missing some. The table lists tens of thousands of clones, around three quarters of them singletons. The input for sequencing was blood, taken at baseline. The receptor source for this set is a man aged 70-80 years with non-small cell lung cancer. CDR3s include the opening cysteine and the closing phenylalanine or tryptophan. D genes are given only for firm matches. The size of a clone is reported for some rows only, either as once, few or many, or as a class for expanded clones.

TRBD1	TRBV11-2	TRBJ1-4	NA	CASSLIGDRGREKLFF	TGTGCCAGCAGCTTAATTGGGGACAGGGGGCGAGAAAAACTGTTTTTT
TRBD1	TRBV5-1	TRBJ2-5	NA	CASSFQGAEETQYF	TGCGCCAGCAGCTTTCAGGGGGCGGAGGAGACCCAGTACTTC
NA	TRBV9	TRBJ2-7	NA	CASSAGPDGNYEQYF	TGTGCCAGCAGCGCAGGGCCGGACGGAAACTACGAGCAGTACTTC
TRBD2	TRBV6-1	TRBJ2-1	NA	CASITSGSTYNEQFF	TGTGCCAGCATAACTAGCGGGAGTACGTACAATGAGCAGTTCTTC
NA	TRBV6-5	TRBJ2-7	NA	CASRSTGLYEQYF	TGTGCCAGCAGATCTACAGGCCTCTACGAGCAGTACTTC
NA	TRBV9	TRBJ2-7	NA	CASNPGSETYEQYF	TGTGCCAGCAACCCCGGGTCGGAGACCTACGAGCAGTACTTC
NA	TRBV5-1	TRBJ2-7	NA	CASSLSSGSWEQYF	TGCGCCAGCAGCTTAAGTAGCGGCTCTTGGGAGCAGTACTTC
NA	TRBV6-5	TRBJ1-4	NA	CASRRDEGGNEKLFF	TGTGCCAGCAGGAGGGATGAGGGGGGCAATGAAAAACTGTTTTTT
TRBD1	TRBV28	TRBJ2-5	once	CASSGEQGLLKTQYF	TGTGCCAGCAGTGGGGAACAGGGGTTGTTGAAGACCCAGTACTTC
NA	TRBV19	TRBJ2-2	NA	CASRMQGMGPNTGELFF	TGTGCCAGTAGAATGCAGGGGATGGGACCCAACACCGGGGAGCTGTTTTTT
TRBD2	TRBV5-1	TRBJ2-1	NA	CASSLLAETEQFF	TGCGCCAGCAGCCTACTAGCGGAGACTGAGCAGTTCTTC
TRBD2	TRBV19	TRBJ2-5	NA	CASSQGAGLRETQYF	TGTGCCAGTAGTCAAGGAGCGGGATTACGGGAGACCCAGTACTTC
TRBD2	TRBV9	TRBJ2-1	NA	CASSPTSGQSYNEQFF	TGTGCCAGCAGCCCAACTAGCGGGCAATCCTACAATGAGCAGTTCTTC
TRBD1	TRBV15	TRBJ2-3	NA	CATSLAGTGGSTDTQYF	TGTGCCACCAGCTTGGCCGGGACAGGGGGCAGCACAGATACGCAGTATTTT
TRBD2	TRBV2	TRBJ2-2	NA	CASSASAGVGTGELFF	TGTGCCAGCAGTGCATCAGCGGGAGTTGGCACCGGGGAGCTGTTTTTT
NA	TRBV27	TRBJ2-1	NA	CASSTFPGPGRSSEQFF	TGTGCCAGCAGCACCTTCCCCGGGCCAGGGAGGAGCAGTGAGCAGTTCTTC
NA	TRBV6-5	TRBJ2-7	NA	CASSYLRGSSYEQYF	TGTGCCAGCAGTTACCTCCGGGGCTCAAGCTACGAGCAGTACTTC
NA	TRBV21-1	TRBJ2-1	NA	CASSPSGNFLSYNEQFF	TGTGCCAGCAGCCCAAGTGGGAACTTCCTCTCCTACAATGAGCAGTTCTTC
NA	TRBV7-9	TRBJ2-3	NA	CASSSPQQTHTDTQYF	TGTGCCAGCAGCTCCCCCCAGCAAACCCACACAGATACGCAGTATTTT
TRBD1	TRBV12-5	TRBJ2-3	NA	CASAQGAWTDTQYF	TGTGCTAGCGCACAGGGGGCGTGGACAGATACGCAGTATTTT
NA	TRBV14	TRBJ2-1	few	CASSQVGLYNEQFF	TGTGCCAGCAGCCAAGTTGGACTTTACAATGAGCAGTTCTTC
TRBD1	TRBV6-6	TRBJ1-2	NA	CASIDRAMDYGYTF	TGTGCCAGCATCGACAGGGCGATGGACTATGGCTACACCTTC
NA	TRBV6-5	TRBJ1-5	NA	CASSLKGHASNQPQHF	TGTGCCAGCAGTTTAAAGGGTCACGCTAGCAATCAGCCCCAGCATTTT
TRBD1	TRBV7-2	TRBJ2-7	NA	CASSPPGQGGYEQYF	TGTGCCAGCAGCCCCCCGGGACAGGGTGGATACGAGCAGTACTTC
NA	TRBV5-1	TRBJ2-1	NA	CASSLYANSYNEQFF	TGCGCCAGCAGCTTGTATGCGAACTCCTACAATGAGCAGTTCTTC
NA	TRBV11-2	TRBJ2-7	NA	CASSLKQPYEQYF	TGTGCCAGCAGCTTGAAACAGCCCTACGAGCAGTACTTC
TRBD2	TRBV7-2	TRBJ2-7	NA	CASSPRPLAAYEQYF	TGTGCCAGCAGCCCCCGACCTCTAGCGGCCTACGAGCAGTACTTC
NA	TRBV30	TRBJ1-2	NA	CAHHRDGYTF	TGTGCACACCATCGGGATGGCTACACCTTC
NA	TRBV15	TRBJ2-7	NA	CATSRESWVGPSSYEQYF	TGTGCCACCAGCAGAGAAAGTTGGGTAGGCCCAAGCTCCTACGAGCAGTACTTC
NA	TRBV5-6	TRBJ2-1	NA	CASSMRNEQFF	TGTGCCAGCAGCATGCGCAATGAGCAGTTCTTC
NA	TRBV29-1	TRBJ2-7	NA	CSARGLSYEQYF	TGCAGCGCCCGGGGGCTGTCCTACGAGCAGTACTTC
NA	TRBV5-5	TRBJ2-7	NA	CASSLSNYEQYF	TGTGCCAGCAGCTTATCGAACTACGAGCAGTACTTC
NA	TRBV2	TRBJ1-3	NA	CASSEAARGSGNTIYF	TGTGCCAGCAGTGAAGCGGCGCGGGGCTCTGGAAACACCATATATTTT
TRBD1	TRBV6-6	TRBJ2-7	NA	CASRRTGTGGYEQYF	TGTGCCAGCAGAAGGACCGGGACAGGGGGTTACGAGCAGTACTTC
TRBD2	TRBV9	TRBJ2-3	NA	CASSPRKASGKTDTQYF	TGTGCCAGCAGCCCCCGAAAGGCTAGCGGGAAGACAGATACGCAGTATTTT